This T cell receptor (beta chain) was found in a study of early T cells in non-severe SARS-CoV-2 infection. Study overall: Unsorted whole-blood RNA was sequenced in bulk, leaving chains unpaired.

Using its own MiXCR run on the 5' RACE reads, TCRdb lists one record per CDR3 protein. This sample yields 34,000 or so distinct CDR3 sequences, of which over 8.5% are seen a single time; about 12% belongs to the top ten. The CDR3 is 15 residues long. V lost 4 bases, J lost 2 bases, and 8 bases stayed unmatched. CDR1 and CDR2 (germline): DFQATT, SNEGSKA (reference sequence). This clonotype has at least ten counts. The sequence was collected from an adult who was a healthcare worker with PCR-confirmed SARS-CoV-2 infection or an uninfected control (not recorded which). J is TRBJ1-3 and V is TRBV20-1; TRBD1 matches 7 bases. Sample: whole blood. The CDR3 loop reads CSAKRQGIPGNTIYF. The CDR3, as DNA: TGCAGTGCTAAAAGACAGGGAATCCCTGGAAACACCATATATTTT.